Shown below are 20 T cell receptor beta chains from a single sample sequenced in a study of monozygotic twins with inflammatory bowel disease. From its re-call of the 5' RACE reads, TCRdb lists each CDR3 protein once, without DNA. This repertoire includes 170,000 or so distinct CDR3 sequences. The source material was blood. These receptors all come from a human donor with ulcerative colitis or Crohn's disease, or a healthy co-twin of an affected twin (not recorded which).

The CDR3 reads CASSLPGNGAYEQYF. The J gene is TRBJ2-7, the V gene TRBV5-4; TCRdb reports TRBD1, a call that lacks DNA to check it against. In germline, CDR1 is SGHNT, CDR2 YYREEE (reference sequence). The CDR3 has 15 amino acids. The variable domain in full, completed from reference TRBV5-4 and TRBJ2-7, reads ETGVTQSPTHLIKTRGQQVTLRCSSQSGHNTVSWYQQALGQGPQFIFQYYREEENGRGNFPPRFSGLQFPNYSSELNVNALELDDSALYLCASSLPGNGAYEQYFGPGTRLTVT.

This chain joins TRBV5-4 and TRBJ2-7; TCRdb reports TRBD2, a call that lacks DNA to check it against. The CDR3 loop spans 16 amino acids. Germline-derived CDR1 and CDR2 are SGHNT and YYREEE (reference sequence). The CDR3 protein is CASSRHPPGISYEQYF.

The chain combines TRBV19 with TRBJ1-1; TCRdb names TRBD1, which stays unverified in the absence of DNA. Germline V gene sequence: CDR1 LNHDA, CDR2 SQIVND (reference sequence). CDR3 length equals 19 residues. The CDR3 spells CASSIRGTGPRGANTEAFF.

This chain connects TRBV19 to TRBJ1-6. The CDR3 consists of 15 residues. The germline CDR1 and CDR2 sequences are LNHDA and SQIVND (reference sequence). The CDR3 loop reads CASTFKGTRNSPLHF.

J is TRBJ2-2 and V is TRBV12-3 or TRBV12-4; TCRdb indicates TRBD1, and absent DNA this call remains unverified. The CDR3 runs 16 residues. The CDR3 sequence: CASRPARGRNTGELFF.

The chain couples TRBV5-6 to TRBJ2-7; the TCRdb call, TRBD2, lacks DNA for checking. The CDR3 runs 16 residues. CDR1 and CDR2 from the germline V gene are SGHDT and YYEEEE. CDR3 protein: CASSLAGGFSGYEQYF. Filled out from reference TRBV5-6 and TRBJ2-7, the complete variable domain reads DAGVTQSPTHLIKTRGQQVTLRCSPKSGHDTVSWYQQALGQGPQFIFQYYEEEERQRGNFPDRFSGHQFPNYSSELNVNALLLGDSALYLCASSLAGGFSGYEQYFGPGTRLTVT.

The CDR3 is CASSQVRDYTGELFF. This chain connects TRBV3-1 to TRBJ2-2; the D gene TCRdb calls, TRBD2, cannot be checked with no DNA. Germline V CDR1 and CDR2: LGHDT, YNNKEL (reference sequence). The CDR3 is 15 residues long.

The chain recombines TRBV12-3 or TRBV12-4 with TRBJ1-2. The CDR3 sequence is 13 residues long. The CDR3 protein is CASSLGVRYGYTF.

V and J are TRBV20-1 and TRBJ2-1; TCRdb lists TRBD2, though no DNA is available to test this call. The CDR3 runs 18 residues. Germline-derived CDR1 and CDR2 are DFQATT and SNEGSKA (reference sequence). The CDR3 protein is CSARDKAGEWNAYNEQFF.

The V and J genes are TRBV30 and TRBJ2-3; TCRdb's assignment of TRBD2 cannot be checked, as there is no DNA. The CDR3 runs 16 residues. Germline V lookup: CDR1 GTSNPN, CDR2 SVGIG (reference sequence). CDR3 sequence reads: CATEKGLVRAQDTQYF.

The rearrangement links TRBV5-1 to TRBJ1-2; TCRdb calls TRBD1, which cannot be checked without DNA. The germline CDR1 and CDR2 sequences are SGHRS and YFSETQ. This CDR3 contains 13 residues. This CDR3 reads CASSWTGVDGYTF.

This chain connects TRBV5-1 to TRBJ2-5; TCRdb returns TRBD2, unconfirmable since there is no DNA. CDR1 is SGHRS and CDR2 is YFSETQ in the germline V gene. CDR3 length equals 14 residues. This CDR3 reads CASSSGRPSETQYF.

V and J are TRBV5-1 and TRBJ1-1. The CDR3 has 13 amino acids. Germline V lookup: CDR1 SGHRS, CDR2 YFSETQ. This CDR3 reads CASSLAANTEAFF.

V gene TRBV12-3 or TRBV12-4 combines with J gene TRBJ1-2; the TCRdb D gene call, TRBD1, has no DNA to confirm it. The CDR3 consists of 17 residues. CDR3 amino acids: CASRVSGRSLSGYGYTF.

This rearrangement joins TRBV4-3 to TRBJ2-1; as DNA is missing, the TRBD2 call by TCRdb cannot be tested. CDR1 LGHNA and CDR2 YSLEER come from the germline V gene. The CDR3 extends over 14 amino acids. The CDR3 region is CASSLTSGNNEQFF.

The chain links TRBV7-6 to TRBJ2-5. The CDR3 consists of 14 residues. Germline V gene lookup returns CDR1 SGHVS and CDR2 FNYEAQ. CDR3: CASSLRVTQETQYF.

The CDR3 here is CSAPGYAYEQYF. The chain joins TRBV20-1 to TRBJ2-7; no DNA is available, so the TRBD1 call from TCRdb remains unchecked. The V gene's germline CDR1 is DFQATT and CDR2 SNEGSKA (reference sequence). The CDR3 loop spans 12 amino acids.

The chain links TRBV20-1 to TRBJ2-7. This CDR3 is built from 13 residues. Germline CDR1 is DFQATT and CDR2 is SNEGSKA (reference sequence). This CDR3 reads CSASPTYSYEQYF.

This CDR3 is CASSRNRDRVGQPQHF. The chain is built from TRBV6-1 and TRBJ1-5; TCRdb selects TRBD1, and the lack of DNA leaves this call unchecked. The CDR3 totals 16 residues. Germline V CDR1 and CDR2: MNHNS, SASEGT.

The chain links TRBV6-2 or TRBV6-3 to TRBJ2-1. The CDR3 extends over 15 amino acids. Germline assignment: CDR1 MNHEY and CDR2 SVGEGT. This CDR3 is CASSYSVYVYNEQFF.